This T cell receptor (beta chain) was recorded in a study of T cells in Graves' hyperthyroidism and ophthalmopathy. The CDR3 runs 14 residues. Germline CDR1 reads SQVTM; CDR2 reads ANQGSEA. The J segment lost 4 bases and the V segment lost 4 bases, leaving 8 bases of the junction unmatched. The source material, RNA transcripts, was used to amplify TCR beta CDR3 regions. An initial round of RT-PCR targeting the TCR CDR3 relied on the HTBI primer set. From the multiplex PCR reads, TCRdb called clonotypes with MiXCR, one entry per CDR3 protein. The sample consists of about 690,000 distinct CDR3 sequences, around a sixth of them appearing once.

The specimen was blood. This chain connects TRBV29-1 to TRBJ1-2, with 8 bases identical to TRBD1. The source of this sequence is a man aged 45-65 years with Graves' hyperthyroidism. The CDR3, as DNA: TGCAGCGTTGGGGAGGACAGGGTACCCTATGGCTACACCTTC. Translation gives CSVGEDRVPYGYTF. The entire variable domain, with the rest obtained from reference TRBV29-1 and TRBJ1-2, is as follows: SAVISQKPSRDICQRGTSLTIQCQVDSQVTMMFWYRQQPGQSLTLIATANQGSEATYESGFVIDKFPISRPNLTFSTLTVSNMSPEDSSIYLCSVGEDRVPYGYTFGSGTRLTVV.